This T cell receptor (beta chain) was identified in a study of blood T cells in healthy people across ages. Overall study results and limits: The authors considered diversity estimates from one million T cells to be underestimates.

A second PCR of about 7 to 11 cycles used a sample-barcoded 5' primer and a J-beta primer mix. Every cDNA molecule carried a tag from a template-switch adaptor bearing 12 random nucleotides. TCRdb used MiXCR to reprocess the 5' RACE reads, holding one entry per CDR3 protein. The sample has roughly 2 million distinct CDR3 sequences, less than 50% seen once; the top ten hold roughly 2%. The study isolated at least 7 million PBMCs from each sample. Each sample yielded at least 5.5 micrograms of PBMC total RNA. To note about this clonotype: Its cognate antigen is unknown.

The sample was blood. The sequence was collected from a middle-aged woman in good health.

CDR3 sequence (DNA): TGTGCCAGCAGCTTTGCAGAGATTAATGAAAAACTGTTTTTT. Translating it yields CASSFAEINEKLFF. The V and J genes are TRBV7-8 and TRBJ1-4, with unresolved D. In germline, CDR1 is SGHVS, CDR2 FQNEAQ. With 3 bases removed from V and 4 bases from J, the gap between germline ends came to 9 bases. The CDR3 totals 14 residues.